These 20 T cell receptor beta chains originate from one sample sequenced in a study of blood T cell repertoires in COVID-19. Clones were sequenced by immunoSEQ multiplex PCR, and TCRdb holds only the in-frame ones, with some missing. The repertoire holds around 440,000 clones, more than 70% seen once, with 10% to 15% in the top ten. The sample consisted of peripheral blood. These TCRs come from a woman aged 50 to 60 with COVID-19, enrolled during active disease.

The chain recombines TRBV9 with TRBJ1-1, with D tentatively TRBD1 (5 bases). Germline assignment: CDR1 SGDLS and CDR2 YYNGEE. CDR3 size: 14 residues. Trimming removed 4 bases from V and 0 bases from J, with 10 bases in between. As DNA, the CDR3 is TGTGCCAGCAGCAGACAGCTCATGAACACTGAAGCTTTCTTT. Protein product: CASSRQLMNTEAFF.

This clone was seen a handful of times. J is TRBJ1-2 and V is TRBV6-5, with a weak D call TRBD1 (6 bases). This CDR3 contains 14 residues. V was trimmed by 0 bases and J by 4 bases, leaving 9 bases between them. From germline, CDR1 is MNHEY and CDR2 SVGAGI. The CDR3 loop reads CASSYSRGTYGYTF. The CDR3 region has the DNA TGTGCCAGCAGTTACTCGAGGGGGACCTATGGCTACACCTTC.

CDR3 sequence: CASSLEGGGLYEQYF. The CDR3 DNA follows: TGTGCCAGCAGCTTAGAGGGCGGGGGACTCTACGAGCAGTACTTC. This chain joins TRBV7-2 and TRBJ2-7, with 7 bases aligning to TRBD2. In germline, CDR1 is SGHTA, CDR2 FQGNSA. This CDR3 has 15 residues. Germline trimming cut 1 base from V and 3 bases from J; bases unmatched to any gene: 6.

V usage is TRBV27 and J usage is TRBJ2-1; 13 bases line up with TRBD2. Trimming cost V 7 bases and J 4 bases; bases outside gene matches: 13. The CDR3 is 18 amino acids. Germline CDR1 and CDR2: MNHEY and SMNVEV (reference sequence). For the CDR3, the DNA is TGTGCCAGCAATTCCCGGACTAGCGGGGGCCACAGGTACAATGAGCAGTTCTTC. Translated, it gives CASNSRTSGGHRYNEQFF.

This rearrangement joins TRBV20-1 to TRBJ2-7, with 8 bases matching TRBD2. Trimming removed 6 bases from V and 5 bases from J; junction bases left unmatched: 18. The CDR3 is 16 residues long. Germline V lookup: CDR1 DFQATT, CDR2 SNEGSKA (reference sequence). The CDR3 sequence: CSASFVGGGSANEQYF. The CDR3 bases are TGCAGTGCCAGTTTCGTCGGCGGGGGGAGCGCGAACGAGCAGTACTTC.

This sequence joins TRBV9 and TRBJ2-1; D is possibly TRBD2 (5 bases). CDR1 SGDLS and CDR2 YYNGEE come from the germline V gene. The V and J ends lost 0 bases and 8 bases respectively, with 12 bases between them. CDR3 length: 14 residues. The CDR3 loop reads CASSVGGSDHEQFF. CDR3 bases: TGTGCCAGCAGCGTAGGGGGTAGCGACCATGAGCAGTTCTTC.

This clone occurred once. This chain uses TRBV27 with TRBJ1-2, with 9 nucleotides matching TRBD1. Germline CDR1 reads MNHEY; CDR2 reads SMNVEV (reference sequence). V lost 5 bases, J lost 6 bases, and 10 bases stayed unmatched. The CDR3 consists of 15 residues. The CDR3 bases are TGTGCCAGCAGTGGAACTACAGGGGGCGGGGATGGCTACACCTTC. This encodes CASSGTTGGGDGYTF.

V is TRBV9 and J is TRBJ1-2, with 9 bases fitting TRBD1. This CDR3 is built from 15 residues. The trim removed 2 bases at V and 2 bases at J, leaving 4 bases unmatched. Per germline, CDR1 SGDLS and CDR2 YYNGEE. CDR3 residues: CASSVGQGSNYGYTF. CDR3 DNA: TGTGCCAGCAGCGTTGGACAGGGGTCCAACTATGGCTACACCTTC.

This clone appeared once. This rearrangement joins TRBV6-1 to TRBJ2-7, with D maybe TRBD2 (5 bases). Germline V gene data show CDR1 as MNHNS and CDR2 as SASEGT. This CDR3 is built from 14 residues. Deletions cut 3 bases from V and 3 bases from J, with 12 bases between. The DNA for the CDR3 is TGTGCCAGCAGTGACCCTATAGAGGGCTACGAGCAGTACTTC. Its protein is CASSDPIEGYEQYF.

V and J are TRBV27 and TRBJ2-7, with 11 bases matching TRBD1. The trim removed 4 bases at V and 5 bases at J, leaving 4 bases unmatched. CDR1 and CDR2 from the germline V gene are MNHEY and SMNVEV (reference sequence). This CDR3 has 14 amino acids. In nucleotides, the CDR3 is TGTGCCAGCAGTTGGACAGGGGGCCTGAACGAGCAGTACTTC. This sequence encodes CASSWTGGLNEQYF.

The J gene is TRBJ1-4, the V gene TRBV19; TRBD1 matches at 10 bases. Trimming at V came to 4 bases and at J to 5 bases, leaving 4 bases not matched to a gene. The CDR3 has 15 residues. Germline V lookup: CDR1 LNHDA, CDR2 SQIVND (reference sequence). The CDR3 region has the DNA TGTGCCAGTAGTACTTCGGGACAGGGGAATGAAAAACTGTTTTTT. Protein product: CASSTSGQGNEKLFF.

The chain uses TRBV21-1 and TRBJ1-3; the table names TRBD1, a call not compared with the DNA. TRBV21-1 is an annotated pseudogene. This CDR3 has 15 amino acids. CDR3 residues: CASSKEGDPGNTIYF. CDR3 in DNA: TGTGCCAGCAGCAAAGAAGGGGATCCTGGAAACACCATATATTTT.

The chain carries TRBV7-2 and TRBJ2-5; no clear D gene. The germline V gene encodes CDR1 SGHTA and CDR2 FQGNSA. This CDR3 is 15 amino acids long. Trimming cost V 4 bases and J 2 bases, with 14 bases left between them. In nucleotides, the CDR3 is TGTGCCAGCAGCTCAGAAATGGGCCAGCAAGAGACCCAGTACTTC. Its translation: CASSSEMGQQETQYF.

This clone showed up just once. This chain connects TRBV19 to TRBJ2-7; D remains unclear. CDR1 is LNHDA and CDR2 is SQIVND in the germline V gene (reference sequence). The CDR3 runs 14 residues. V gave up 8 bases and J gave up 0 bases, with 14 bases separating them. The CDR3 protein is CASRWQASSYEQYF. The CDR3 coding sequence is TGTGCCAGTCGGTGGCAGGCGAGCTCCTACGAGCAGTACTTC.

The V gene is TRBV2, the J gene TRBJ2-7; 8 bases are a match to TRBD1. J lost 3 bases, V lost 2 bases, and 6 bases had no gene match. This CDR3 region has 15 residues. Germline V lookup: CDR1 SNHLY, CDR2 FYNNEI. The CDR3 coding sequence is TGTGCCAGCAGTGAACAAGGGACAGGTGGCTACGAGCAGTACTTC. As protein: CASSEQGTGGYEQYF.

The chain links TRBV15 to TRBJ1-3; no reliable D call. CDR1 is LNHNV and CDR2 is YYDKDF in the germline V gene (reference sequence). Trimming left V 5 bases short and J 0 bases short, with 11 bases between. The CDR3 is 15 residues long. In nucleotides, the CDR3 is TGTGCCACCAGCGTCGCACCAGACTCTGGAAACACCATATATTTT. Translation: CATSVAPDSGNTIYF.

Ten or more counts support this clone. This chain connects TRBV5-4 to TRBJ1-1; D is possibly TRBD1 (5 bases). The length of the CDR3 is 13 residues. Germline CDR1 is SGHNT and CDR2 is YYREEE (reference sequence). V dropped 0 bases and J dropped 4 bases, with 7 bases sitting between them. This CDR3 is CASSLGQLTEAFF. Here the CDR3 DNA reads TGTGCCAGCAGCTTGGGACAGCTCACTGAAGCTTTCTTT.

The rearrangement joins TRBV25-1 to TRBJ1-4; tentative D call: TRBD1 (6 bases). This CDR3 is 15 amino acids long. The V gene lost 5 bases and the J gene lost 5 bases, with 15 bases spanning the gap. Germline V gene sequence: CDR1 MGHDK, CDR2 SYGVNS. The CDR3 region is CASSSLQGGNEKLFF. Written as DNA, the CDR3 is TGTGCCAGCAGTTCACTACAGGGCGGGAATGAAAAACTGTTTTTT.

This clone has a handful of counts. The V gene is TRBV7-8, the J gene TRBJ1-2; D is possibly TRBD1 (5 bases). This CDR3 spans 15 amino acids. Trimming removed 1 base at V and 3 bases at J, with 12 bases between. Germline CDR1 reads SGHVS; CDR2 reads FQNEAQ. CDR3 bases: TGTGCCAGCAGCTTAGGCGGGGGGAGGGACTATGGCTACACCTTC. Translated, it gives CASSLGGGRDYGYTF.

The rearrangement links TRBV3-1 (or the pseudogene TRBV3-2) to TRBJ1-4; D possibly corresponds to TRBD1 (5 bases). Looked up from germline, CDR1 is LGHDT and CDR2 is YNNKEL (reference sequence). V lost 4 bases and J lost 8, with 20 bases in between. This CDR3 spans 16 amino acids. DNA for the CDR3: TGTGCCAGCAGCCCTACCTCCGGGGGGTTAGGGGAAAAACTGTTTTTT. Residues: CASSPTSGGLGEKLFF.